A single sample is the source of the 27 T cell receptor beta chains below, sequenced in a study of T cells in Graves' hyperthyroidism and ophthalmopathy. Researchers took RNA transcripts and amplified the TCR beta CDR3 regions from them. TCR CDR3 regions were first amplified by RT-PCR with HTBI primers. TCRdb redid the calling of the multiplex PCR reads with MiXCR, one entry per CDR3 protein. The table shows about half a million distinct CDR3 sequences, with roughly a quarter occurring only once. The sample was blood. These receptors were obtained from a woman aged 25 to 39 with Graves' ophthalmopathy.

This clonotype was detected only a few times. V is TRBV30 and J is TRBJ2-7; 11 nucleotides agree with TRBD1. Germline CDR1 is GTSNPN and CDR2 is SVGIG (reference sequence). The V segment lost 5 bases and the J segment 4 bases; nucleotides outside the gene matches: 7. This CDR3 has 14 amino acids. The CDR3 spells CAWAEGTGGYEQYF. CDR3 sequence (DNA): TGTGCCTGGGCTGAAGGGACAGGGGGGTACGAGCAGTACTTC. The entire variable domain, with the rest obtained from reference TRBV30 and TRBJ2-7, is as follows: SQTIHQWPATLVQPVGSPLSLECTVEGTSNPNLYWYRQAAGRGLQLLFYSVGIGQISSEVPQNLSASRPQDRQFILSSKKLLLSDSGFYLCAWAEGTGGYEQYFGPGTRLTVT.

In this sample, this clonotype turned up a few times. The chain has TRBV6-1 and TRBJ1-3; D is possibly TRBD1 (5 bases). Germline V gene sequence: CDR1 MNHNS, CDR2 SASEGT. CDR3 length equals 15 residues. The V end was cut by 3 bases, the J end by 0 bases, with 9 bases between. In DNA, the CDR3 is TGTGCCAGCAGTGAGGACACTTCCTCTGGAAACACCATATATTTT. Amino acids: CASSEDTSSGNTIYF.

This clonotype was observed a handful of times. The chain employs TRBV30 and TRBJ2-2; D is undetermined. CDR1 is GTSNPN and CDR2 is SVGIG in the germline V gene (reference sequence). The CDR3 extends over 14 amino acids. The V and J ends lost 0 bases and 5 bases respectively, with 10 bases between them. This CDR3 reads CAWSVMGITGELFF. In DNA, the CDR3 is TGTGCCTGGAGTGTAATGGGGATAACCGGGGAGCTGTTTTTT.

This clonotype was counted only a few times. The V call is TRBV30, the J call TRBJ2-2; 8 bases match TRBD2. This CDR3 region has 14 residues. In germline, CDR1 is GTSNPN, CDR2 SVGIG (reference sequence). The V gene end was trimmed by 1 base and the J gene end by 4 bases; junction bases not matched to a gene: 2. CDR3 sequence (DNA): TGTGCCTGGAGTGCGGGAGGGCCCACCGGGGAGCTGTTTTTT. Protein product: CAWSAGGPTGELFF. The complete variable domain, with remaining parts taken from reference TRBV30 and TRBJ2-2, reads SQTIHQWPATLVQPVGSPLSLECTVEGTSNPNLYWYRQAAGRGLQLLFYSVGIGQISSEVPQNLSASRPQDRQFILSSKKLLLSDSGFYLCAWSAGGPTGELFFGEGSRLTVL.

In its sample, this clonotype was seen many times. The chain combines TRBV11-2 with TRBJ2-5, with TRBD1 matching over 7 bases. CDR1 and CDR2 from the germline V gene are SGHAT and FQNNGV. The CDR3 spans 14 residues. The V gene end was trimmed by 5 bases and the J gene end by 1 base; junction bases not matched to a gene: 4. The CDR3 spells CASSQTGVQETQYF. The CDR3 nucleotides read TGTGCCAGCAGCCAAACAGGGGTCCAAGAGACCCAGTACTTC.

The chain couples TRBV19 to TRBJ2-7; D not resolved. CDR1 and CDR2 (germline): LNHDA, SQIVND (reference sequence). The CDR3 loop spans 13 amino acids. Trimming pared 6 bases from V and 7 bases from J, leaving 16 bases between. The CDR3 loop is CASRPPDGGEQYF. CDR3 DNA: TGTGCCAGTAGGCCCCCGGATGGTGGGGAGCAGTACTTC.

This clonotype was recorded many times. The V call is TRBV6-1, the J call TRBJ2-6, with D perhaps TRBD1 (5 bases). The V and J ends lost 1 base and 2 bases respectively, with 6 bases between them. The CDR3 has 15 residues. Germline assignment: CDR1 MNHNS and CDR2 SASEGT. The CDR3 DNA reads as TGTGCCAGCAGTGAAGGGGGCGCTGGGGCCAACGTCCTGACTTTC. It is translated as CASSEGGAGANVLTF.

This clonotype was recorded many times. The rearrangement joins TRBV11-1 to TRBJ1-1; D is uncertain. The CDR3 is 12 amino acids. Germline V gene data show CDR1 as SGHAT and CDR2 as FQDESV (reference sequence). Trimming took 6 bases from V and 2 from J, leaving 7 bases between them. CDR3 sequence (DNA): TGTGCCAGCAGATGGGATAACACTGAAGCTTTCTTT. Translated, it gives CASRWDNTEAFF. Drawing the rest from reference TRBV11-1 and TRBJ1-1, the complete variable domain is EAEVAQSPRYKITEKSQAVAFWCDPISGHATLYWYRQILGQGPELLVQFQDESVVDDSQLPKDRFSAERLKGVDSTLKIQPAELGDSAMYLCASRWDNTEAFFGQGTRLTVV.

This clonotype came up a few times. CDR3 sequence (DNA): TGTGCCAGTAGTAATCGGGCTGTCGGGGAGCTGTTTTTT. This codes for CASSNRAVGELFF. This sequence joins TRBV19 and TRBJ2-2; D is unresolved. Trimming took 4 bases from V and 7 from J, leaving 10 bases between them. This CDR3 contains 13 residues. CDR1 and CDR2 (germline): LNHDA, SQIVND (reference sequence).

Turning to this clonotype: At one boundary the junction diverges from the germline segment, which might be a read error. The chain employs TRBV6-1 and TRBJ1-1; 9 positions agree with TRBD1. Germline CDR1 reads MNHNS; CDR2 reads SASEGT. CDR3 length: 13 amino acids. Written as DNA, the CDR3 is TGTGCCAGCAGAAGGGACAGGGTCACTGAAGTTTTCTTT. This sequence encodes CASRRDRVTEVFF.

This clonotype has at least ten counts. The chain has TRBV6-6 and TRBJ1-2, with no clear D. Germline CDR1 MNHNY, CDR2 SVGAGI (reference sequence). The V end was cut by 6 bases, the J end by 6 bases, with 14 bases between. There are 13 residues in the CDR3. The CDR3, as DNA: TGTGCCAGCAGCCTAGACACGGGTCATGGCTACACCTTC. This gives the protein CASSLDTGHGYTF.

This chain links TRBV6-1 with TRBJ1-5, with a possible D match to TRBD1 (5 bases). V was trimmed by 2 bases and J by 3 bases, leaving 8 bases between them. The CDR3 contains 14 residues. CDR1 MNHNS and CDR2 SASEGT come from the germline V gene. CDR3 in amino acids: CASSERGANQPQHF. The DNA of the CDR3 is TGTGCCAGCAGTGAAAGGGGTGCCAATCAGCCCCAGCATTTT.

In this sample, this clonotype turned up many times. V gene TRBV10-3 combines with J gene TRBJ1-1, with a tentative D call TRBD1 (6 bases). The CDR3 runs 15 residues. V was trimmed by 6 bases and J by 0 bases, leaving 14 bases between them. The germline CDR1 and CDR2 sequences are ENHRY and SYGVKD. The DNA for the CDR3 is TGTGCCATCAGCGGGGCAGGGGCCTTGAACACTGAAGCTTTCTTT. This translates into CAISGAGALNTEAFF.

This clonotype was detected many times. The chain employs TRBV2 and TRBJ1-5; D is unclear. Germline loops: CDR1 SNHLY, CDR2 FYNNEI. Trimming stripped 6 bases from V and 5 bases from J, with 20 bases between. CDR3 length: 16 residues. The CDR3 sequence is CASRGRWSQIDQPQHF. The CDR3 nucleotides read TGTGCCAGCAGAGGAAGGTGGTCGCAAATTGATCAGCCCCAGCATTTT.

This clonotype came up a few times. The chain has TRBV28 and TRBJ2-7; 7 bases are a match to TRBD2. V trimming: 7 bases; J trimming: 3 bases; junction bases outside the gene matches: 9. From germline, CDR1 is MDHEN and CDR2 SYDVKM. The CDR3 has 14 residues. In nucleotides, the CDR3 is TGTGCCAGCACCACCGGGACTACCGTCTACGAGCAGTACTTC. Protein sequence: CASTTGTTVYEQYF.

There are a few counts of this clonotype. This sequence joins TRBV12-3 or TRBV12-4 and TRBJ2-7; 7 positions match TRBD2. V lost 5 bases to trimming and J lost 4 bases; unmatched junction nucleotides: 5. The CDR3 has 13 amino acids. The CDR3 sequence: CASSHPGGYEQYF. The CDR3 DNA reads TGTGCCAGCAGTCACCCCGGGGGGTACGAGCAGTACTTC.

This clonotype was seen only once. V gene TRBV29-1 combines with J gene TRBJ1-3; D is ambiguous. The CDR3 runs to 13 residues. CDR1 is SQVTM, CDR2 ANQGSEA, per germline. V was clipped by 3 bases and J by 0 bases, with 6 bases between them. The CDR3 DNA sequence: TGCAGCGTTGACGGTAGCTCTGGAAACACCATATATTTT. Amino acid sequence: CSVDGSSGNTIYF.

This clonotype was counted a few times. This sequence joins TRBV19 and TRBJ2-5; weak D call: TRBD2 (6 bases). Trimming left V 5 bases short and J 4 bases short, with 11 bases between. The CDR3 consists of 13 residues. Looked up from germline, CDR1 is LNHDA and CDR2 is SQIVND (reference sequence). The CDR3, as DNA: TGTGCCAGTAGTTCGGACGGGGGAGAGACCCAGTACTTC. It encodes CASSSDGGETQYF.

This clonotype has just one count. V gene TRBV6-5 combines with J gene TRBJ1-5, with a possible D match to TRBD1 (5 bases). This CDR3 is 14 amino acids long. Germline assignment: CDR1 MNHEY and CDR2 SVGAGI. Trimming removed 0 bases at V and 7 bases at J, with 10 bases between. CDR3 protein: CASSYSRVKQPQHF. CDR3 bases: TGTGCCAGCAGTTACTCCAGGGTCAAGCAGCCCCAGCATTTT.

In its sample, this clonotype was seen many times. The chain recombines TRBV7-2 with TRBJ1-2; D is ambiguous. The V gene's germline CDR1 is SGHTA and CDR2 FQGNSA. V lost 2 bases and J lost 8, with 12 bases in between. CDR3 length: 13 residues. DNA of the CDR3: TGTGCCAGCAGCTTACACAGCCTTCAAGGCTACACCTTC. Residues: CASSLHSLQGYTF.

This clonotype was detected ten times or more. The chain couples TRBV6-1 to TRBJ2-6, with unresolved D. Germline V CDR1 and CDR2: MNHNS, SASEGT. The CDR3 length is 13 residues. Trimming took 7 bases from V and 0 from J, leaving 4 bases between them. DNA for the CDR3: TGTGCCAGCATGGTCTCTGGGGCCAACGTCCTGACTTTC. This codes for CASMVSGANVLTF.

The table lists this clonotype with a few counts. V and J are TRBV28 and TRBJ1-5, with D possibly matching TRBD1 (6 bases). V shed 7 bases and J shed 5 bases, with 9 bases lying between them. Germline assignment: CDR1 MDHEN and CDR2 SYDVKM. CDR3 length equals 12 residues. DNA for the CDR3: TGTGCCAGCACGGGGGCTCATCAGCCCCAGCATTTT. It codes for CASTGAHQPQHF. Based on the CDR3 plus reference TRBV28 and TRBJ1-5, the full variable domain is DVKVTQSSRYLVKRTGEKVFLECVQDMDHENMFWYRQDPGLGLRLIYFSYDVKMKEKGDIPEGYSVSREKKERFSLILESASTNQTSMYLCASTGAHQPQHFGDGTRLSIL.

The chain couples TRBV11-1 to TRBJ2-2, with 7 bases identical to TRBD1. V lost 5 bases to trimming and J lost 7 bases; unmatched junction nucleotides: 13. The CDR3 length is 16 residues. CDR1 and CDR2 from the germline V gene are SGHAT and FQDESV (reference sequence). Written as DNA, the CDR3 is TGTGCCAGCAGCCCGGTACAGACAGGGTGCCGCGGGGAGCTGTTTTTT. It yields the protein CASSPVQTGCRGELFF.

The table lists this clonotype with many counts. The conserved phenylalanine or tryptophan normally closing the CDR3 is absent here, so this likely arose from a read error. No DNA is shown, since the ends of the CDR3 on it are uncertain; the CDR3 is the one TCRdb lists. The V gene is TRBV20-1, the J gene TRBJ1-2; the table calls TRBD1, which could not be checked here. The germline CDR1 and CDR2 sequences are DFQATT and SNEGSKA (reference sequence). Counting both end residues, the CDR3 totals 14 amino acids. The CDR3 is CSASGTGALWLHLR.

This clonotype was seen ten or more times. The chain's CDR3 is CASRTDRDLTDTQYF. The CDR3 bases are TGTGCCAGCAGGACAGACAGGGACCTCACAGATACGCAGTATTTT. The gene calls are TRBV6-1 and TRBJ2-3; TRBD1 agrees at 7 bases. The CDR3 covers 15 residues. V dropped 6 bases and J dropped 2; count of bases not matched to a gene: 8. CDR1 is MNHNS and CDR2 is SASEGT in the germline V gene.

As for this clonotype: Germline and junction disagree at one end, which may indicate a read error. This chain connects TRBV6-1 to TRBJ2-7, with 12 bases that match TRBD1. Per germline, CDR1 MNHNS and CDR2 SASEGT. The CDR3 loop spans 14 amino acids. The CDR3 spells CAGSLGTGGSEQYF. In DNA form, the CDR3 reads TGTGCCGGCAGCCTCGGGACAGGGGGCTCCGAGCAGTACTTC.

This clonotype was seen ten or more times. The chain recombines TRBV19 with TRBJ1-5; D remains unclear. This CDR3 spans 15 amino acids. The V end lost 6 bases, the J end lost 0 bases, and 12 bases lay between the germline ends. The germline V gene has CDR1 LNHDA and CDR2 SQIVND (reference sequence). In DNA form, the CDR3 reads TGTGCCAGTAGGGGTCCCAAATATAGCAATCAGCCCCAGCATTTT. This encodes CASRGPKYSNQPQHF.